This is a list of T cell receptor beta chains from one sample in a study of shared clonotypes between healthy human individuals. The protocol was immunoSEQ multiplex PCR, while the TCRdb copy is restricted to in-frame clones and leaves out a portion. Of around 2,000,000 clones listed, about 94% were seen once; the top ten hold 0.85% to 1.3%. The sequenced sample was naive CD8+ T cells sorted from blood. These receptor sequences come from a man aged 18 to 29 in good health. The CDR3 runs from the conserved cysteine through the conserved F or W. The D gene is left open where the match is weak. Size is stated for part of the rows, as once, few or many counts, or as a class when the clone is expanded.

J	length	D	size	V	CDR3	DNA
TRBJ1-5	13	NA	NA	TRBV27	CASSLYPDQPQHF	TGTGCCAGCAGTTTATATCCGGATCAGCCCCAGCATTTT
TRBJ2-1	15	NA	NA	TRBV4-3	CASSQGASAYNEQFF	TGCGCCAGCAGCCAAGGGGCTAGCGCCTACAATGAGCAGTTCTTC
TRBJ2-1	15	TRBD2	NA	TRBV13	CASSLATSGIGEQFF	TGTGCCAGCAGCTTAGCGACTAGCGGGATTGGTGAGCAGTTCTTC
TRBJ1-6	15	NA	few	TRBV6-5	CASSYGRAYNSPLHF	TGTGCCAGCAGTTACGGAAGAGCCTATAATTCACCCCTCCACTTT
TRBJ2-5	16	TRBD2	NA	TRBV7-2	CASSPGLAGGGETQYF	TGTGCCAGCAGCCCGGGACTAGCGGGAGGGGGTGAGACCCAGTACTTC
TRBJ2-7	14	NA	NA	TRBV7-9	CASSLGKSSYEQYF	TGTGCCAGCAGCTTAGGCAAGAGCTCCTACGAGCAGTACTTC
TRBJ2-1	15	NA	NA	TRBV7-8	CASSLSIGGLNEQFF	TGTGCCAGCAGCTTGAGTATAGGGGGGCTCAATGAGCAGTTCTTC
TRBJ2-2	15	TRBD2	NA	TRBV2	CASSPGTSHTGELFF	TGTGCCAGCAGTCCCGGGACTAGCCACACCGGGGAGCTGTTTTTT
TRBJ2-2	13	NA	once	TRBV7-9	CASSLGNPGELFF	TGTGCCAGCAGCTTAGGGAACCCCGGGGAGCTGTTTTTT
TRBJ2-1	15	NA	NA	TRBV28	CASSADRDSYNEQFF	TGTGCCAGCAGCGCTGACAGAGACTCCTACAATGAGCAGTTCTTC
TRBJ1-5	14	NA	NA	TRBV27	CASSQQGYNQPQHF	TGTGCCAGCAGTCAACAGGGATACAATCAGCCCCAGCATTTT
TRBJ1-5	14	NA	NA	TRBV28	CASSDRIGNQPQHF	TGTGCCAGCAGTGACAGGATAGGCAATCAGCCCCAGCATTTT
TRBJ1-4	16	TRBD1	NA	TRBV5-4	CASSTGTGKTNEKLFF	TGTGCCAGCAGCACCGGGACAGGGAAAACTAATGAAAAACTGTTTTTT
TRBJ2-1	14	TRBD2	NA	TRBV7-9	CASSRLAGGNEQFF	TGTGCCAGCAGTCGACTAGCGGGAGGGAATGAGCAGTTCTTC
TRBJ1-2	16	TRBD1	NA	TRBV6-5	CASSYSRTGGNYGYTF	TGTGCCAGCAGTTACTCGAGGACAGGGGGCAACTATGGCTACACCTTC